A single sample is the source of the 2 T cell receptor beta chains below, sequenced in a study of OX40 agonist ivuxolimab in advanced cancers. Assay: immunoSEQ multiplex PCR; the TCRdb copy retains only in-frame clones and omits some. Of several thousand clones detected, 94% appear once; the ten largest clones hold 9.5% to 12%. The input for sequencing was CD4+ or CD8+ T cells sorted from blood, taken in a trial of the OX40 agonist ivuxolimab. The receptors shown here come from an adult with an advanced solid tumor such as melanoma, head and neck, liver or kidney cancer.

This sequence joins TRBV28 and TRBJ2-5; 8 positions agree with TRBD2. Trimming took 4 bases from V and 1 from J; bases not matched to a gene: 8. The CDR3 is 16 amino acids. Germline V CDR1 and CDR2: MDHEN, SYDVKM. The CDR3 DNA reads as TGTGCCAGCAGTTCACCCACGGGGGGGACCCAAGAGACCCAGTACTTC. Translating gives CASSSPTGGTQETQYF.

The chain couples TRBV6-6 to TRBJ1-1; a weak D match, TRBD1 (5 bases). This CDR3 has 14 residues. V shed 5 bases and J shed 1 base, with 11 bases lying between them. CDR1 and CDR2 (germline): MNHNY, SVGAGI (reference sequence). DNA for the CDR3: TGTGCCAGCAGTGGGACGGGAACGAACACTGAAGCTTTCTTT. Protein: CASSGTGTNTEAFF.